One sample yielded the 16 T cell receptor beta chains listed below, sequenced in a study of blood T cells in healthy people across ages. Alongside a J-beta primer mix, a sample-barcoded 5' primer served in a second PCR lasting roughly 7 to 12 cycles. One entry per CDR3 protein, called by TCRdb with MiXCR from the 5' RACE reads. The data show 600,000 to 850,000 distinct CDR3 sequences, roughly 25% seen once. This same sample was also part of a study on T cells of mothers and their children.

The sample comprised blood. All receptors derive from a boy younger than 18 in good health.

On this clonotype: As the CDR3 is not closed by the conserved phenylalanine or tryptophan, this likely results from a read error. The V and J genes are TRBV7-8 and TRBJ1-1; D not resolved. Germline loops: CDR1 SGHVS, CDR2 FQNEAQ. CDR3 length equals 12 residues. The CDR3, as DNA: TGTGCCAGCAGCCGGGGAGACACTCAAGCTTTCTCT. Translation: CASSRGDTQAFS.

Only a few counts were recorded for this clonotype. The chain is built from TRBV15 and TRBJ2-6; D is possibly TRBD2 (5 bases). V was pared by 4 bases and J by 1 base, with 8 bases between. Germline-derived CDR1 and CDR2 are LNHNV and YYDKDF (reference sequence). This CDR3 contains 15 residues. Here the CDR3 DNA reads TGTGCCACCAGCATGAGGGAATCTGGGGCCAACGTCCTGACTTTC. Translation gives CATSMRESGANVLTF.

DNA for the CDR3: TGTGCCAGCAGCCCAGGACAGACCGATCCCCTCTCGGAACTGTTTTTT. This encodes CASSPGQTDPLSELFF. The chain combines TRBV5-5 with TRBJ1-4, with a possible D match to TRBD1 (6 bases). The germline CDR1 and CDR2 sequences are SGHKS and YYEKEE (reference sequence). V gave up 4 bases and J gave up 12 bases, with 25 bases separating them. This CDR3 has 16 residues.

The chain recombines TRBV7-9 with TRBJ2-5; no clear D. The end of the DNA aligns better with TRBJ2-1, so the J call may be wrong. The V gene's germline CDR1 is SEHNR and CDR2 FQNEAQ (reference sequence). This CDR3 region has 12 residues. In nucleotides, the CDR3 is TGTGCCAGCAGCTCCCAAGACCATGAGCAGTTCTTC. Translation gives CASSSQDHEQFF.

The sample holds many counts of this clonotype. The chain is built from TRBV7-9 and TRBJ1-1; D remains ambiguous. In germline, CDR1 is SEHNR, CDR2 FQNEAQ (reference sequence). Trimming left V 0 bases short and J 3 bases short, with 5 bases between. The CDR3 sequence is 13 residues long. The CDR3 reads CASSLAGDTEAFF. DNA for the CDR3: TGTGCCAGCAGCTTAGCAGGTGACACTGAAGCTTTCTTT. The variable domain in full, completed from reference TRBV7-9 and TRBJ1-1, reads DTGVSQNPRHKITKRGQNVTFRCDPISEHNRLYWYRQTLGQGPEFLTYFQNEAQLEKSRLLSDRFSAERPKGSFSTLEIQRTEQGDSAMYLCASSLAGDTEAFFGQGTRLTVV.

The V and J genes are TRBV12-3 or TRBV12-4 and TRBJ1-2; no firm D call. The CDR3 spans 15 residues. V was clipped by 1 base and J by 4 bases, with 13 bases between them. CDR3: CASSLDGSLLYGYTF. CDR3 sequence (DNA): TGTGCCAGCAGTTTAGATGGCAGTCTACTCTATGGCTACACCTTC.

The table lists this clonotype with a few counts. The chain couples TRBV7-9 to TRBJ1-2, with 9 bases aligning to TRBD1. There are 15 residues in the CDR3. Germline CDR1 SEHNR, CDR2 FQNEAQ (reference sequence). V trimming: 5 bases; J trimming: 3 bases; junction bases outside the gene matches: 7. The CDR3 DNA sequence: TGTGCCAGCAGCGAGGGACAGGGTACGGACTATGGCTACACCTTC. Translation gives CASSEGQGTDYGYTF.

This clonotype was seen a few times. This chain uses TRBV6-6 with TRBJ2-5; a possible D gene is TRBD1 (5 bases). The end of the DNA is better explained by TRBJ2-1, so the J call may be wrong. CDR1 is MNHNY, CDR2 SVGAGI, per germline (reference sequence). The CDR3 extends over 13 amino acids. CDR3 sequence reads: CASSSGYQGEQFF. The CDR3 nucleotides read TGTGCCAGCAGTTCGGGTTACCAGGGTGAGCAGTTCTTC.

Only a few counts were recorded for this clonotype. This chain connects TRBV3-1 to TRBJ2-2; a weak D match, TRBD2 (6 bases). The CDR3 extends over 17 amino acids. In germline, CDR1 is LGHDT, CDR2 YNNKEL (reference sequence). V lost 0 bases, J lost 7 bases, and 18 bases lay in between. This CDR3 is CASSQDLRGLGHGELFF. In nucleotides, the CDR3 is TGTGCCAGCAGCCAAGATCTTCGGGGGTTAGGTCACGGGGAGCTGTTTTTT.

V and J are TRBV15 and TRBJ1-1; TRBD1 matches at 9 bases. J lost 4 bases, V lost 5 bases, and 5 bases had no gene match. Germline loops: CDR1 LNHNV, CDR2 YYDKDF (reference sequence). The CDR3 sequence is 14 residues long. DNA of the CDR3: TGTGCCACCAGCGCCGCGACAGGGGGCACTGAAGCTTTCTTT. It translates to CATSAATGGTEAFF.

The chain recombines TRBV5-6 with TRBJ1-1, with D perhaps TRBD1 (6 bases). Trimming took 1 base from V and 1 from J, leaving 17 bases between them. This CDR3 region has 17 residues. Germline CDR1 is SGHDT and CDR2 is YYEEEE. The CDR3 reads CASSLYLIWTANTEAFF. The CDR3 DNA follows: TGTGCCAGCAGCTTGTACCTTATATGGACAGCGAACACTGAAGCTTTCTTT.

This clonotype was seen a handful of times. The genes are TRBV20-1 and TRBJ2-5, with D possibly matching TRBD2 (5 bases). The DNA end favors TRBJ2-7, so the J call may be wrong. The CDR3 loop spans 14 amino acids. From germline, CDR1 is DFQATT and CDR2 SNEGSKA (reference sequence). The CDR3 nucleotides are TGCAGTGCTAATGCCCCAACGGGAACCTACGAGCAGTACTTC. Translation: CSANAPTGTYEQYF.

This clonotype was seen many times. The CDR3 is CSAIRDMELSGNTIYF. In DNA, the CDR3 is TGCAGTGCTATCCGGGACATGGAACTCTCTGGAAACACCATATATTTT. The V and J genes are TRBV20-1 and TRBJ1-3; tentatively, D is TRBD1 (6 bases). This CDR3 is built from 16 residues. Germline-derived CDR1 and CDR2 are DFQATT and SNEGSKA (reference sequence). Trimming cost V 4 bases and J 0 bases, with 16 bases left between them.

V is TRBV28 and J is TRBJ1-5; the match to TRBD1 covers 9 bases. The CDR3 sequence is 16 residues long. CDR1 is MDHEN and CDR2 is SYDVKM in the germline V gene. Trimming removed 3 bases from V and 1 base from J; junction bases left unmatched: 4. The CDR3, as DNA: TGTGCCAGCAGTTTGGTACAGGGGGCGAGCAATCAGCCCCAGCATTTT. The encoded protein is CASSLVQGASNQPQHF.

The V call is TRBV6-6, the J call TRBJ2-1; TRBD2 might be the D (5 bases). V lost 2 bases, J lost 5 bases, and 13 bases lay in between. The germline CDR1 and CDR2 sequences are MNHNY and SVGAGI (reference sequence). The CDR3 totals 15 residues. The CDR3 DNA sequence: TGTGCCAGCAGTTACGAGGGTCTTAGGGACAATGAGCAGTTCTTC. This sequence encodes CASSYEGLRDNEQFF.

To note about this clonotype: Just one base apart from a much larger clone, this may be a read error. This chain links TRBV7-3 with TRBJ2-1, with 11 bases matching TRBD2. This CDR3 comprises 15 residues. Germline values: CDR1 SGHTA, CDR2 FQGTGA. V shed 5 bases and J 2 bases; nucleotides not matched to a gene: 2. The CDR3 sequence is CASSISGGAYNEQFF. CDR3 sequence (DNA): TGTGCCAGCAGCATTAGCGGGGGGGCCTACAATGAGCAGTTCTTC.